A single sample gave rise to the 28 T cell receptor beta chains below, sequenced in a study of tissue T cells after allogeneic stem cell transplantation. TCRdb's table, derived via immunoSEQ multiplex PCR, lists solely in-frame clones and lacks some. The table includes 2,000 to 2,500 clones, around 76% detected once. The sample consisted of ileal tissue, taken at autopsy. The receptors were gathered from a male patient between 35 and 75 years old with steroid-refractory graft-versus-host disease after an allogeneic stem cell transplant. Some T cells may have originated in the graft donor.

V and J are TRBV2 and TRBJ1-1, with 7 nucleotides matching TRBD1. Germline V gene sequence: CDR1 SNHLY, CDR2 FYNNEI. This CDR3 has 14 amino acids. J gave up 1 base and V 6 bases, and 5 bases lay outside the gene matches. The CDR3 sequence: CASRTRGGNTEAFF. The DNA for the CDR3 is TGTGCCAGCAGGACCAGGGGGGGGAACACTGAAGCTTTCTTT.

The rearrangement joins TRBV2 to TRBJ1-3, with TRBD1 matching over 10 bases. The V gene end was trimmed by 4 bases and the J gene end by 4 bases; junction bases not matched to a gene: 7. The CDR3 is made up of 16 amino acids. Looked up from germline, CDR1 is SNHLY and CDR2 is FYNNEI. In nucleotides, the CDR3 is TGTGCCAGCAGTGTACGACAGGGGGCGCGCGGAAACACCATATATTTT. Translated, it gives CASSVRQGARGNTIYF.

The CDR3: CASRLQRNTEAFF. CDR3 DNA: TGTGCCAGCAGACTACAGCGTAACACTGAAGCTTTCTTT. This chain links TRBV6-5 with TRBJ1-1; D is undetermined. Trimming removed 6 bases from V and 2 bases from J, with 10 bases in between. The CDR3 is made up of 13 amino acids. Germline lookup yields CDR1 MNHEY and CDR2 SVGAGI.

The chain recombines TRBV6-5 with TRBJ1-1, with TRBD1 as a possible D gene (5 bases). The germline V gene encodes CDR1 MNHEY and CDR2 SVGAGI. CDR3 size: 14 residues. V was pared by 4 bases and J by 3 bases, with 12 bases between. CDR3 region: CASSWGRRDTEAFF. The CDR3 nucleotides read TGTGCCAGCAGTTGGGGGAGGAGGGACACTGAAGCTTTCTTT.

This chain connects TRBV29-1 to TRBJ1-5, with a tentative D call TRBD1 (5 bases). This CDR3 spans 12 amino acids. The germline V and J ends were trimmed by 6 bases and 7 bases, with 13 bases remaining between them. CDR1 is SQVTM, CDR2 ANQGSEA, per germline. The CDR3 DNA reads as TGCAGCGTGGGGGGACCTGGCCAGCCCCAGCATTTT. Protein: CSVGGPGQPQHF.

This clone was observed a single time. V usage is TRBV7-2 and J usage is TRBJ2-2; 7 bases align to TRBD2. Germline loops: CDR1 SGHTA, CDR2 FQGNSA. After removal of 1 base from V and 3 bases from J, the junction contained 8 bases not matched to a gene. The CDR3 loop spans 17 amino acids. The CDR3 here is CASSLGLAAVDTGELFF. CDR3 sequence (DNA): TGTGCCAGCAGCTTAGGGCTAGCGGCGGTGGACACCGGGGAGCTGTTTTTT. The full variable domain, completed using reference TRBV7-2 and TRBJ2-2, is GAGVSQSPSNKVTEKGKDVELRCDPISGHTALYWYRQSLGQGLEFLIYFQGNSAPDKSGLPSDRFSAERTGGSVSTLTIQRTQQEDSAVYLCASSLGLAAVDTGELFFGEGSRLTVL.

The V and J genes are TRBV12-3 or TRBV12-4 and TRBJ1-1; no firm D call. The V gene lost 2 bases and the J gene lost 4 bases, with 8 bases spanning the gap. CDR3 length equals 13 residues. Written as DNA, the CDR3 is TGTGCCAGCAGTTTACTCACGGCCACTGAAGCTTTCTTT. It specifies CASSLLTATEAFF.

V and J are TRBV11-3 and TRBJ2-1, with unresolved D. V lost 8 bases and J 7 bases, leaving 12 bases between the germline ends. Germline V gene lookup returns CDR1 SGHNT and CDR2 YENEEA. This CDR3 region has 12 residues. DNA of the CDR3: TGTGCCAGCGCCACATCCGGAAATGAGCAGTTCTTC. It codes for CASATSGNEQFF.

Here the CDR3 reads CASSRGDLAGGYEQYF. DNA of the CDR3: TGTGCCAGCAGCCGAGGGGATCTAGCGGGGGGCTACGAGCAGTACTTC. The chain recombines TRBV7-7 with TRBJ2-7, with 11 bases matching TRBD2. Trimming took 5 bases from V and 3 from J; bases not matched to a gene: 9. The germline V gene has CDR1 SSHAT and CDR2 FNYEAQ (reference sequence). The CDR3 totals 16 residues.

The J gene is TRBJ1-2, the V gene TRBV7-2, with TRBD1 identical over 9 bases. V lost 5 bases, J lost 8 bases, and 9 bases stayed unmatched. The germline gives CDR1 SGHTA, CDR2 FQGNSA. This CDR3 region has 14 residues. The CDR3 DNA reads as TGTGCCAGCAGCCAAGACAGGGGGGGCCGGGGCTACACCTTC. Translation: CASSQDRGGRGYTF.

This clone was recorded a few times. The chain joins TRBV6-5 to TRBJ2-7; a weak D match, TRBD1 (6 bases). V was pared by 6 bases and J by 1 base, with 10 bases between. CDR3 length: 13 amino acids. Germline CDR1 MNHEY, CDR2 SVGAGI. The CDR3 loop reads CASRPTGSYEQYF. The CDR3 region has the DNA TGTGCCAGCAGACCGACAGGATCCTACGAGCAGTACTTC.

V and J are TRBV25-1 and TRBJ1-4, with TRBD1 identical over 10 bases. Germline V gives CDR1 MGHDK, CDR2 SYGVNS. This CDR3 contains 15 residues. Germline trimming cut 4 bases from V and 8 bases from J; bases unmatched to any gene: 7. The CDR3: CASSVSGTGDEKLFF. The CDR3 region has the DNA TGTGCCAGCAGTGTTTCCGGGACAGGGGACGAAAAACTGTTTTTT.

In its sample, this clone was seen once. One end of the junction does not line up with germline, which may come from a read error. The V and J genes are TRBV11-2 and TRBJ2-7; 8 nucleotides align to TRBD2. The CDR3 sequence is 17 residues long. Germline CDR1 SGHAT, CDR2 FQNNGV. CDR3 loop: CASSLVAGGLSPYGQYF. For the CDR3, the DNA is TGTGCCAGCAGCTTAGTCGCGGGGGGTCTTTCTCCATACGGGCAGTACTTC.

For this clone: Other nucleotide sequences in the sample specify the same CDR3. The V and J genes are TRBV6-6 and TRBJ1-4; maybe TRBD1 (5 bases). The CDR3 loop spans 13 amino acids. V was trimmed by 2 bases and J by 7 bases, leaving 8 bases between them. Looked up from germline, CDR1 is MNHNY and CDR2 is SVGAGI (reference sequence). The CDR3 DNA reads as TGTGCCAGCAGTTACGGGACCGGTGAAAAACTGTTTTTT. This translates into CASSYGTGEKLFF.

The chain carries TRBV6-5 and TRBJ2-7; perhaps TRBD1 as D (5 bases). Trimming left V 0 bases short and J 3 bases short, with 15 bases between. The CDR3 covers 16 residues. Per the germline V gene, CDR1 is MNHEY and CDR2 is SVGAGI. The CDR3 is CASSYSRQTLRYEQYF. The CDR3 nucleotides read TGTGCCAGCAGTTACTCCCGACAGACGCTCCGCTACGAGCAGTACTTC.

The chain links TRBV27 to TRBJ1-3; possible D gene TRBD1, 6 bases. Germline CDR1 is MNHEY and CDR2 is SMNVEV (reference sequence). This CDR3 spans 20 amino acids. V lost 5 bases and J lost 4, with 30 bases in between. In nucleotides, the CDR3 is TGTGCCAGCAGTCAACCAGCGACAGGATTGGACCCCGTGCTAGGAAACACCATATATTTT. This codes for CASSQPATGLDPVLGNTIYF.

This sequence joins TRBV12-3 or TRBV12-4 and TRBJ1-2, with TRBD1 as a possible D gene (6 bases). The CDR3 is made up of 12 amino acids. Trimming took off 6 bases at V and 3 bases at J, with 8 bases between the two ends. CDR3 sequence (DNA): TGTGCCAGCAGCCCAGGGGACTATGGCTACACCTTC. Residues: CASSPGDYGYTF.

The gene calls are TRBV5-1 and TRBJ1-6; unclear D gene. Trimming took off 4 bases at V and 5 bases at J, with 7 bases between the two ends. This CDR3 region has 13 residues. The V gene's germline CDR1 is SGHRS and CDR2 YFSETQ. The CDR3 reads CASSGRDNSPLHF. The CDR3 nucleotides are TGCGCCAGCAGCGGAAGGGATAATTCACCCCTCCACTTT. The full variable domain, in which reference TRBV5-1 and TRBJ1-6 provide the parts outside the CDR3, is KAGVTQTPRYLIKTRGQQVTLSCSPISGHRSVSWYQQTPGQGLQFLFEYFSETQRNKGNFPGRFSGRQFSNSRSEMNVSTLELGDSALYLCASSGRDNSPLHFGNGTRLTVT.

The chain has TRBV4-3 and TRBJ2-7; TRBD1 matches at 8 bases. V was clipped by 1 base and J by 5 bases; unmatched bases: 7. This CDR3 region has 15 residues. Per the germline V gene, CDR1 is LGHNA and CDR2 is YSLEER. The CDR3 spells CASSQGNQQGDEQYF. In DNA form, the CDR3 reads TGCGCCAGCAGCCAAGGGAACCAACAGGGGGACGAGCAGTACTTC.

The rearrangement joins TRBV10-1 to TRBJ1-1; TRBD1 aligns across 9 bases. In germline, CDR1 is WNHNN, CDR2 SYGVQD (reference sequence). The CDR3 is 14 residues long. The V segment lost 5 bases and the J segment 4 bases; nucleotides outside the gene matches: 5. In nucleotides, the CDR3 is TGCGCCAGCAGTTCGACAGGGGGGGTCACTGAAGCTTTCTTT. As protein: CASSSTGGVTEAFF.

The V call is TRBV4-1, the J call TRBJ1-2, with D possibly matching TRBD1 (5 bases). V gave up 0 bases and J gave up 5 bases, with 16 bases separating them. Germline values: CDR1 MGHRA, CDR2 YSYEKL. The CDR3 is made up of 16 amino acids. The CDR3 DNA reads as TGCGCCAGCAGCCAAGAGGGGCTCGGGATCTCTTATGGCTACACCTTC. It translates to CASSQEGLGISYGYTF.

The rearrangement links TRBV6-4 to TRBJ2-2, with a weak D call TRBD2 (5 bases). V lost 1 base and J lost 6, with 12 bases in between. The CDR3 has 15 residues. Germline V gene data show CDR1 as MRHNA and CDR2 as SNTAGT. DNA of the CDR3: TGTGCCAGCAGTGACTTTAGGCGGGTGGCCGGGGAGCTGTTTTTT. It specifies CASSDFRRVAGELFF.

J is TRBJ1-3 and V is TRBV7-2, with D unresolved. Trimming cost V 1 base and J 0 bases, with 13 bases left between them. CDR3 length equals 17 residues. Germline V lookup: CDR1 SGHTA, CDR2 FQGNSA. CDR3 sequence reads: CASSLDSGSRSGNTIYF. CDR3 coding DNA: TGTGCCAGCAGCTTAGATAGCGGGTCCCGCTCTGGAAACACCATATATTTT.

The genes are TRBV27 and TRBJ1-6, with 9 bases fitting TRBD1. Trimming cost V 6 bases and J 10 bases; bases outside gene matches: 10. Germline values: CDR1 MNHEY, CDR2 SMNVEV (reference sequence). The CDR3 extends over 15 amino acids. CDR3: CASRTGTGILSPLHF. DNA for the CDR3: TGTGCCAGCAGGACCGGGACAGGGATACTCTCACCCCTCCACTTT.

This rearrangement joins TRBV28 to TRBJ2-7; D is possibly TRBD1 (8 bases). Trimming stripped 10 bases from V and 2 bases from J, with 24 bases between. CDR1 MDHEN and CDR2 SYDVKM come from the germline V gene. CDR3 length: 16 amino acids. The CDR3 DNA reads as TGTGCCACCAACAGGGGGAGCGGGGCGGGTACCTACGAGCAGTACTTC. Translation gives CATNRGSGAGTYEQYF. The whole variable domain, remainder taken from reference TRBV28 and TRBJ2-7, is DVKVTQSSRYLVKRTGEKVFLECVQDMDHENMFWYRQDPGLGLRLIYFSYDVKMKEKGDIPEGYSVSREKKERFSLILESASTNQTSMYLCATNRGSGAGTYEQYFGPGTRLTVT.

J is TRBJ2-3 and V is TRBV19; 10 bases align to TRBD2. Germline lookup yields CDR1 LNHDA and CDR2 SQIVND (reference sequence). This CDR3 is 16 amino acids long. V lost 4 bases, J lost 2 bases, and 6 bases stayed unmatched. CDR3 bases: TGTGCCAGTAGTACCGGACTAGCGGCTTACACAGATACGCAGTATTTT. Its protein is CASSTGLAAYTDTQYF.

This clone was picked up one time. This chain uses TRBV5-4 with TRBJ1-2; D possibly corresponds to TRBD1 (6 bases). This CDR3 spans 18 amino acids. The germline CDR1 and CDR2 sequences are SGHNT and YYREEE (reference sequence). V shed 4 bases and J shed 0 bases, with 22 bases lying between them. The CDR3 protein is CASSPQFGNRASNYGYTF. The CDR3 DNA reads TGTGCCAGCAGCCCCCAGTTCGGTAACAGGGCTTCTAACTATGGCTACACCTTC. Drawing the rest from reference TRBV5-4 and TRBJ1-2, the complete variable domain is ETGVTQSPTHLIKTRGQQVTLRCSSQSGHNTVSWYQQALGQGPQFIFQYYREEENGRGNFPPRFSGLQFPNYSSELNVNALELDDSALYLCASSPQFGNRASNYGYTFGSGTRLTVV.

The chain combines TRBV5-1 with TRBJ2-7; 12 bases are a match to TRBD2. Germline CDR1 and CDR2: SGHRS and YFSETQ. J lost 4 bases, V lost 3 bases, and 5 bases had no gene match. The CDR3 totals 15 residues. Here the CDR3 reads CASSSSGGARYEQYF. The CDR3 region has the DNA TGCGCCAGCAGCTCTAGCGGGGGGGCCAGGTACGAGCAGTACTTC.